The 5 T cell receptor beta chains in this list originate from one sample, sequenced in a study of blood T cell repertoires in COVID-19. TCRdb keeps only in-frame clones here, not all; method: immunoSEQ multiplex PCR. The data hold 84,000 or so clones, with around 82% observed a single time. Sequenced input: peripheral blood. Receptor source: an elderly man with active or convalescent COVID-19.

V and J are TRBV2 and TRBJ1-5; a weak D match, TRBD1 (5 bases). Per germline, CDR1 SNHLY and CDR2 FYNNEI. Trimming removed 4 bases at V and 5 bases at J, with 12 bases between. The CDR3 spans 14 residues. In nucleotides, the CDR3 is TGTGCCAGCAGTGCAAGGACACAAGATCAGCCCCAGCATTTT. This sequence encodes CASSARTQDQPQHF.

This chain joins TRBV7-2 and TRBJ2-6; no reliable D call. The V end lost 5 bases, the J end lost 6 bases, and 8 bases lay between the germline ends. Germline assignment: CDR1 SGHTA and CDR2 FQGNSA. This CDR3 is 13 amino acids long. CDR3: CASSTVPANVLTF. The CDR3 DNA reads TGTGCCAGCAGCACAGTCCCGGCCAACGTCCTGACTTTC.

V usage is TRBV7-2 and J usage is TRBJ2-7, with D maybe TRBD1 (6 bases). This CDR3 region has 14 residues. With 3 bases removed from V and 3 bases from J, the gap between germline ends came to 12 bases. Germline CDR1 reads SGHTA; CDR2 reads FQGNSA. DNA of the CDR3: TGTGCCAGCAGCTTCTCCCAGGGGCGCTACGAGCAGTACTTC. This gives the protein CASSFSQGRYEQYF. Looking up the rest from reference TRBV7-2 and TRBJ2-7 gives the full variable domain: GAGVSQSPSNKVTEKGKDVELRCDPISGHTALYWYRQSLGQGLEFLIYFQGNSAPDKSGLPSDRFSAERTGGSVSTLTIQRTQQEDSAVYLCASSFSQGRYEQYFGPGTRLTVT.

CDR3 coding DNA: TGTGCCACCAGTGATCCCGGACAGGGACTATTTGGGGCCAACGTCCTGACTTTC. This sequence encodes CATSDPGQGLFGANVLTF. The chain combines TRBV24-1 with TRBJ2-6; D may be TRBD1 (8 bases). The V gene's germline CDR1 is KGHDR and CDR2 SFDVKD. CDR3 size: 18 residues. The V and J ends lost 3 bases and 3 bases respectively, with 17 bases between them.

This CDR3 reads CASSYPQGRQPQHF. The CDR3 DNA follows: TGTGCCAGCAGTTACCCCCAGGGTCGACAGCCCCAGCATTTT. V usage is TRBV6-2 or TRBV6-3 and J usage is TRBJ1-5; possibly TRBD1 for D (5 bases). This CDR3 is 14 amino acids long. V lost 2 bases to trimming and J lost 7 bases, with 12 bases between them. CDR1 MNHEY and CDR2 SVGEGT come from the germline V gene.